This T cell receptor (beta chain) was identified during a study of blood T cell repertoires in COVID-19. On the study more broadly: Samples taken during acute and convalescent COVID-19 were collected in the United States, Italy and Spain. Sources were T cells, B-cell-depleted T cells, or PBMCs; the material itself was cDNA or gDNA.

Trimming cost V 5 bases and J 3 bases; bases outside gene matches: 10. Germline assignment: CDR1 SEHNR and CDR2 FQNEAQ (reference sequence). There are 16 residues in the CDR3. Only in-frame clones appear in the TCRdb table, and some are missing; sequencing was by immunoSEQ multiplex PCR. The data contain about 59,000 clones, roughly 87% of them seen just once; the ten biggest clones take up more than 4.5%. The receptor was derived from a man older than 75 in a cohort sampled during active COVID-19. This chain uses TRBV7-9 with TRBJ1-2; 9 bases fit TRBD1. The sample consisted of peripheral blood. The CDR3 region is CASSVRPGQGHYGYTF. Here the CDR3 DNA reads TGTGCCAGCAGCGTCCGGCCGGGACAGGGTCACTATGGCTACACCTTC.